Following are 21 T cell receptor beta chains from one sample sequenced in a study of blood T cells in healthy people across ages. Sample-barcoded 5' priming and a J-beta primer mix drove a second PCR of about 6 to 12 cycles. TCRdb fed the 5' RACE reads into MiXCR, producing one record per CDR3 protein. The sample has approximately 1.5 million distinct CDR3 sequences; about 32% are singletons. The sequenced sample was blood. The receptors derive from a woman aged 30 to 39 in good health.

This clonotype was picked up a small number of times. V and J are TRBV24-1 and TRBJ2-7; D unresolved. The CDR3 runs to 14 residues. Germline lookup yields CDR1 KGHDR and CDR2 SFDVKD. Trimming pared 3 bases from V and 7 bases from J, leaving 15 bases between. CDR3 in DNA: TGTGCCACCAGTGATGTACCGCCCCGTAATGAGCAGTACTTC. Its protein is CATSDVPPRNEQYF.

J is TRBJ2-3 and V is TRBV9; 9 bases align to TRBD2. CDR1 is SGDLS, CDR2 YYNGEE, per germline. The CDR3 is made up of 15 amino acids. After removal of 0 bases from V and 8 bases from J, the junction contained 7 bases not matched to a gene. This chain's CDR3 is CASSVDRGGAGTQYF. For the CDR3, the DNA is TGTGCCAGCAGCGTAGATCGCGGGGGGGCAGGTACGCAGTATTTT.

V is TRBV7-2 and J is TRBJ1-1, with unresolved D. CDR3 size: 15 residues. The V gene's germline CDR1 is SGHTA and CDR2 FQGNSA. V was cut by 4 bases and J by 1 base, with 13 bases left in between. CDR3 nucleotide sequence: TGTGCCAGCAGCTCCCGGCCCGGGCCGAACACTGAAGCTTTCTTT. This encodes CASSSRPGPNTEAFF.

The chain recombines TRBV7-3 with TRBJ1-3; D call uncertain. From germline, CDR1 is SGHTA and CDR2 FQGTGA. The CDR3 extends over 15 amino acids. Trimming removed 4 bases from V and 0 bases from J, with 10 bases in between. The CDR3 DNA reads as TGTGCCAGCAGCTCGGACGGGAACTCTGGAAACACCATATATTTT. It yields the protein CASSSDGNSGNTIYF.

This clonotype showed up many times. The rearrangement uses TRBV5-1 and TRBJ2-7; 7 nucleotides match TRBD2. The CDR3 runs to 17 residues. V dropped 4 bases and J dropped 3; count of bases not matched to a gene: 16. Germline V gene data show CDR1 as SGHRS and CDR2 as YFSETQ. For the CDR3, the DNA is TGCGCCAGCAGCCGTGACCTGGGAGGGTCGCAGTACTACGAGCAGTACTTC. Translating it yields CASSRDLGGSQYYEQYF.

This clonotype has a handful of counts. A read error may account for a junction end that differs from germline. The chain employs TRBV28 and TRBJ2-7; D unresolved. Germline V gene lookup returns CDR1 MDHEN and CDR2 SYDVKM. The CDR3 has 13 residues. Here the CDR3 DNA reads TGTGCCAGCAGTTTGGTAGGGTCCTGCGAGCAGTACTTC. Protein: CASSLVGSCEQYF.

The chain joins TRBV12-3 or TRBV12-4 to TRBJ1-5, with D maybe TRBD1 (6 bases). Trimming pared 3 bases from V and 7 bases from J, leaving 7 bases between. This CDR3 has 12 residues. CDR3 loop: CASSFDRQPQHF. The DNA for the CDR3 is TGTGCCAGCAGTTTCGACAGGCAGCCCCAGCATTTT.

CDR3 amino acids: CASSDGEGQETQYF. In DNA, the CDR3 is TGTGCCAGCAGTGACGGCGAGGGCCAAGAGACCCAGTACTTC. The chain combines TRBV7-8 with TRBJ2-7, with D possibly being TRBD2 (5 bases). The DNA end lines up better with TRBJ2-5; the J call may be wrong. The germline V gene has CDR1 SGHVS and CDR2 FQNEAQ. CDR3 length equals 14 residues.

The chain recombines TRBV9 with TRBJ2-7; TRBD1 or TRBD2 may be the D gene (7 bases each). The CDR3 runs to 16 residues. Trimming removed 0 bases from V and 4 bases from J, with 17 bases in between. Germline V lookup: CDR1 SGDLS, CDR2 YYNGEE. The CDR3 DNA is TGTGCCAGCAGCGTAGAGGCAGGGGGGGTCGGGTACGAGCAGTACTTC. Its translation: CASSVEAGGVGYEQYF. The full variable domain, completed using reference TRBV9 and TRBJ2-7, is DSGVTQTPKHLITATGQRVTLRCSPRSGDLSVYWYQQSLDQGLQFLIQYYNGEERAKGNILERFSAQQFPDLHSELNLSSLELGDSALYFCASSVEAGGVGYEQYFGPGTRLTVT.

The genes are TRBV10-2 and TRBJ2-5, with D perhaps TRBD2 (8 bases). V was trimmed by 7 bases and J by 5 bases, leaving 17 bases between them. Germline assignment: CDR1 WSHSY and CDR2 SAAADI. This CDR3 is built from 14 residues. DNA of the CDR3: TGCGCCAGCAACCGGGAGGGGGCCGAGGAGACCCAGTACTTC. Amino acid sequence: CASNREGAEETQYF.

V gene TRBV7-9 combines with J gene TRBJ2-4, with 9 bases that match TRBD1. Near its end, the DNA agrees better with TRBJ2-7, so the J call may be wrong. The CDR3 has 15 amino acids. Germline loops: CDR1 SEHNR, CDR2 FQNEAQ (reference sequence). The DNA for the CDR3 is TGTGCCAGCAGCGCCGGGACAGGGTGGAATAACGAGCAGTACTTC. It yields the protein CASSAGTGWNNEQYF.

J is TRBJ2-5 and V is TRBV5-1, with a tentative D call TRBD2 (6 bases). CDR1 is SGHRS and CDR2 is YFSETQ in the germline V gene. V gave up 1 base and J gave up 7 bases, with 14 bases separating them. This CDR3 region has 14 residues. The CDR3 DNA is TGCGCCAGCAGCTTGACTAGCCTCGGAGGGACCCAGTACTTC. It is translated as CASSLTSLGGTQYF. Supplemented by reference TRBV5-1 and TRBJ2-5, the full variable domain reads KAGVTQTPRYLIKTRGQQVTLSCSPISGHRSVSWYQQTPGQGLQFLFEYFSETQRNKGNFPGRFSGRQFSNSRSEMNVSTLELGDSALYLCASSLTSLGGTQYFGPGTRLLVL.

This clonotype turned up a few times. This rearrangement joins TRBV6-4 to TRBJ2-1; no clear D. CDR1 is MRHNA, CDR2 SNTAGT, per germline. Trimming removed 2 bases at V and 0 bases at J, with 11 bases between. The CDR3 totals 16 residues. The DNA for the CDR3 is TGTGCCAGCAGTGACAGAGCTGAGAGCTCCTACAATGAGCAGTTCTTC. Translating it yields CASSDRAESSYNEQFF.

V gene TRBV18 combines with J gene TRBJ1-6; TRBD1 matches 7 bases. The V gene's germline CDR1 is KGHSH and CDR2 LQKENI. J lost 6 bases, V lost 0 bases, and 2 bases had no gene match. CDR3 length: 15 amino acids. CDR3 in DNA: TGTGCCAGCTCACCACCGGACAGGATTAATTCACCCCTCCACTTT. Its protein product is CASSPPDRINSPLHF. The whole variable domain, filled in from reference TRBV18 and TRBJ1-6, reads NAGVMQNPRHLVRRRGQEARLRCSPMKGHSHVYWYRQLPEEGLKFMVYLQKENIIDESGMPKERFSAEFPKEGPSILRIQQVVRGDSAAYFCASSPPDRINSPLHFGNGTRLTVT.

Concerning this clonotype itself: This may be a read error: a much more frequent sequence differs by one nucleotide. This chain links TRBV29-1 with TRBJ2-7, with 8 bases lining up with TRBD1. V lost 7 bases to trimming and J lost 3 bases; unmatched junction nucleotides: 11. Germline assignment: CDR1 SQVTM and CDR2 ANQGSEA. This CDR3 comprises 14 residues. In DNA form, the CDR3 reads TGCAGCGCCTCTGGGGCAGGGGGCATCTACGAGCAGTACTTC. Protein product: CSASGAGGIYEQYF.

In its sample, this clonotype was seen a few times. The rearrangement links TRBV3-1 to TRBJ1-1; D unresolved. This CDR3 has 15 residues. Germline lookup yields CDR1 LGHDT and CDR2 YNNKEL (reference sequence). Trimming cost V 5 bases and J 1 base, with 14 bases left between them. In DNA, the CDR3 is TGTGCCAGCAGCGACATGAAGGTTGCGAACACTGAAGCTTTCTTT. Translation: CASSDMKVANTEAFF.

V is TRBV28 and J is TRBJ2-4; a possible D gene is TRBD1 (5 bases). The tail of the sequence fits TRBJ2-7 better, so the J call may be wrong. The CDR3 contains 12 residues. Germline CDR1 MDHEN, CDR2 SYDVKM. The CDR3: CASARGPYEQYF. CDR3 sequence (DNA): TGTGCCAGCGCTAGGGGCCCCTACGAGCAGTACTTC.

This rearrangement joins TRBV7-2 to TRBJ2-1, with D perhaps matching TRBD2 (5 bases). CDR1 SGHTA and CDR2 FQGNSA come from the germline V gene. V was cut by 6 bases and J by 9 bases, with 15 bases left in between. This CDR3 comprises 13 residues. The CDR3 is CASSLNRGPEQFF. The CDR3 nucleotides read TGTGCCAGCAGTCTAAACCGCGGGCCTGAGCAGTTCTTC. The full variable domain, in which reference TRBV7-2 and TRBJ2-1 provide the parts outside the CDR3, is GAGVSQSPSNKVTEKGKDVELRCDPISGHTALYWYRQSLGQGLEFLIYFQGNSAPDKSGLPSDRFSAERTGGSVSTLTIQRTQQEDSAVYLCASSLNRGPEQFFGPGTRLTVL.

Remarks on this clonotype: This could be a read error, since a much larger clone is one nucleotide away. V is TRBV7-2 and J is TRBJ2-3; 12 bases line up with TRBD2. CDR3 length: 15 residues. CDR1 SGHTA and CDR2 FQGNSA come from the germline V gene. The CDR3: CASSTSGGSTDAQYF. For the CDR3, the DNA is TGTGCCAGCAGCACTAGCGGGGGGAGCACAGATGCGCAGTATTTT.

Ten or more counts support this clonotype. This rearrangement joins TRBV6-5 to TRBJ2-3; 8 bases align to TRBD2. The length of the CDR3 is 15 residues. V lost 6 bases to trimming and J lost 0 bases; unmatched junction nucleotides: 5. Germline loops: CDR1 MNHEY, CDR2 SVGAGI. CDR3 DNA: TGTGCCAGCAGGCAAGCGGGGGTGAGCACAGATACGCAGTATTTT. Amino acid sequence: CASRQAGVSTDTQYF.

This chain joins TRBV10-3 and TRBJ2-5, with TRBD2 matching over 9 bases. V lost 0 bases and J lost 0; bases outside the gene matches: 2. Per germline, CDR1 ENHRY and CDR2 SYGVKD. The CDR3 contains 16 residues. The CDR3 coding sequence is TGTGCCATCAGTGAGTCGAGACTAGCGGACCAAGAGACCCAGTACTTC. Its translation is CAISESRLADQETQYF.